This TCR beta chain stems from a study of blood T cell repertoires in COVID-19. Overall study context: The samples span acute and convalescent COVID-19 from the United States, Italy and Spain. From T cells, B-cell-depleted T cells, or PBMCs came the material, which was cDNA or gDNA.

As processed by the authors: Amplifying reference gene primers gave estimates of nucleated cell counts. Sequencing used immunoSEQ multiplex PCR; TCRdb keeps in-frame clones, though not all of them. V, J and clone size are taken as reported in that table, and D and trimming were inferred from the DNA itself. The sample lists around 230,000 clones, around 83% occurring once. Germline trimming cut 3 bases from V and 6 bases from J; bases unmatched to any gene: 7. Germline CDR1 LGHDT, CDR2 YNNKEL (reference sequence). The CDR3 length is 14 residues. Material for sequencing was peripheral blood. J is TRBJ2-7 and V is TRBV3-1 (or the pseudogene TRBV3-2); 8 bases fit TRBD2. This sequence originates from a woman aged 45-65 years with acute or convalescent COVID-19. CDR3 protein: CASSHASGSSEQYF. The CDR3 DNA reads TGTGCCAGCAGCCATGCCAGCGGGAGTTCCGAGCAGTACTTC.